The sequence of this T cell receptor beta chain was determined in a study of chemoradiotherapy in HPV16-positive cancers. Regarding this clone: Its antigen remains unknown.

The study's findings and limits: Non-HPV-specific T cells did not expand in tumors during treatment, whereas candidate HPV-specific clones and E7-related motifs did. HPV-specific T cells were functionally defined from only two HPV16-positive patients.

CDR3 length: 13 residues. In germline, CDR1 is SNHLY, CDR2 FYNNEI. V lost 6 bases, J lost 4 bases, and 12 bases lay in between. Measured with immunoSEQ multiplex PCR; TCRdb has only the in-frame clones, and not every one. The sample has approximately 13,000 clones, 76% seen once. Sample collection was performed from a patient who underwent chemoradiotherapy. The chain couples TRBV2 to TRBJ1-2; D is possibly TRBD1 (6 bases). The TCR sequence derives from a human donor with HPV-associated anogenital cancer. The CDR3 is CASRTTGLYGYTF. As DNA, the CDR3 is TGTGCCAGCAGGACGACAGGACTCTATGGCTACACCTTC.